The rows below give T cell receptor beta chains drawn from one sample of a study of Ad26.COV2.S vaccination and SARS-CoV-2 variants. Measured with immunoSEQ multiplex PCR; TCRdb has only the in-frame clones, and not every one. The sample yields under 600,000 clones, around 89% seen once. This specimen was peripheral blood, taken in a trial of Ad26.COV2.S vaccine versus placebo. The source of these receptors is a person aged 18-65 years who received the Ad26.COV2.S COVID-19 vaccine or a placebo. The CDR3 runs from the conserved cysteine through the conserved F or W. Size is stated for part of the rows, as once, few or many counts, or as a class when the clone is expanded.

TRBV6-2/TRBV6-3,TRBJ2-5,NA,CASSPGTGRIRETQYF
TRBV7-2,TRBJ1-1,NA,CASKPTGDTEAFF
TRBV5-4,TRBJ2-6,NA,CASSLGGTPSSGANVLTF
TRBV12-3/TRBV12-4,TRBJ1-2,NA,CASALNYGYTF
TRBV27,TRBJ1-2,NA,CASSPLTGQSNYGYTF
TRBV5-5,TRBJ2-7,NA,CASSLEGNSYEQYF
TRBV5-4,TRBJ1-3,NA,CASSLSVSGNTIYF
TRBV6-1,TRBJ2-7,NA,CASSEWNSSYEQYF
TRBV7-8,TRBJ1-3,NA,CASSASGNTIYF
TRBV7-9,TRBJ2-1,NA,CASSLLAPDNEQFF
TRBV27,TRBJ1-2,NA,CASSLNPVAGSYGYTF
TRBV2,TRBJ1-1,NA,CASRSPGYTEAFF
TRBV7-8,TRBJ2-3,once,CASSLGQVRLAGGPRTDTQYF
TRBV4-1,TRBJ2-6,NA,CASSPGSGANVLTF
TRBV5-1,TRBJ2-1,NA,CASGLAGGPNNEQFF
TRBV9,TRBJ1-1,NA,CASSVAGVAEAFF
TRBV5-1,TRBJ1-6,NA,CASSSGRTNSPLHF
TRBV29-1,TRBJ2-6,NA,CSVEDYIMGVNVLTF
TRBV24-1,TRBJ2-1,NA,CATASGGPYNEQFF
TRBV7-9,TRBJ2-5,NA,CASSPRTREETQYF
TRBV5-1,TRBJ2-7,NA,CASGRDSSSYEQYF
TRBV15,TRBJ1-3,NA,CATSRDESSGNTIYF
TRBV4-2,TRBJ2-5,NA,CASSQVSGREAGETQYF
TRBV28,TRBJ1-5,NA,CASGGGLGGQPQHF
TRBV28,TRBJ2-3,NA,CASVPGGELTDTQYF
TRBV18,TRBJ1-2,NA,CASSPPGRGSGYTF
TRBV5-8,TRBJ2-3,NA,CASSFRRGNTDTQYF
TRBV7-3,TRBJ1-1,NA,CASSLTTGANTEAFF
TRBV14,TRBJ2-3,NA,CASSQDSGVGTDTQYF
TRBV5-8,TRBJ2-7,NA,CASSLGTVVNEQYF
TRBV28,TRBJ1-2,NA,CASWEQADGYTF
TRBV10-3,TRBJ2-7,once,CAISEQGQPILSEQYF
TRBV6-2/TRBV6-3,TRBJ2-1,NA,CASSYSPGEGYNEQFF
TRBV6-6,TRBJ2-2,once,CASSRRSFRGGVNTGELFF
TRBV11-3,TRBJ2-7,NA,CASSFADNYEQYF
TRBV19,TRBJ2-5,once,CASNHGGETQYF
TRBV19,TRBJ2-7,NA,CASSITGLDYEQYF
TRBV10-1,TRBJ2-3,NA,CASSDHAGAASTDTQYF
TRBV18,TRBJ2-4,once,CASSPGTKENIQYF
TRBV9,TRBJ2-7,NA,CASSVGQNYEQYF
TRBV7-9,TRBJ2-1,NA,CASRPLADEQFF
TRBV4-2,TRBJ2-5,NA,CASSQALAGGPPTQYF
TRBV3-1/TRBV3-2,TRBJ2-3,NA,CASSQSSLPTDTQYF
TRBV10-3,TRBJ2-7,many,CAISGKAGGSYEQYF
TRBV6-5,TRBJ1-1,once,CASRLLQGANTEAFF
TRBV19,TRBJ2-6,NA,CASSLRLAGLDSGANVLTF
TRBV13,TRBJ2-5,NA,CASSPLGVQETQYF